A selection of T cell receptor beta chains follows, all from one sample in a study of beta chain features in type 1 diabetes. Profiled with immunoSEQ multiplex PCR; TCRdb holds only in-frame clones, not every one. The sample has 250,000 to 350,000 clones, roughly 9.6% seen once. The specimen sequenced was naive CD4+ T cells from blood. These receptors all come from a woman between 25 and 40 years old in good health. Each CDR3 is given with its conserved first and last residue. The order of the fields is D gene, J gene, clone size, V gene, CDR3 DNA, CDR3 protein. The D gene is left open where the match is weak. The size field is filled for only some rows; it gives once, few, many or a size class.

d_gene: TRBD2; j_gene: TRBJ2-7; abundance: few; v_gene: TRBV30; CDR3nt: TGTGCCTGGAAAGCGGGAGCTGCTCATGAGCAGTACTTC; CDR3aa: CAWKAGAAHEQYF
d_gene: .; j_gene: TRBJ2-7; abundance: .; v_gene: TRBV30; CDR3nt: TGTGCCTGGAGGCTTTCGGACAACTCCTACGAGCAGTACTTC; CDR3aa: CAWRLSDNSYEQYF
d_gene: .; j_gene: TRBJ2-1; abundance: few; v_gene: TRBV5-4; CDR3nt: TGTGCCAGCAGCCAAGAGGTCGCGGCTAGCAGAATCAATGAGCAGTTCTTC; CDR3aa: CASSQEVAASRINEQFF
d_gene: TRBD1; j_gene: TRBJ1-2; abundance: few; v_gene: TRBV4-1; CDR3nt: TGCGCCAGCAGCCAGTCGATGATGTTTGAAGGGGGCGGCTACACCTTC; CDR3aa: CASSQSMMFEGGGYTF
d_gene: TRBD1; j_gene: TRBJ2-7; abundance: few; v_gene: TRBV29-1; CDR3nt: TGCAGCGTTGCCTCCCCTCGGACAGGTTCCTACGAGCAGTACTTC; CDR3aa: CSVASPRTGSYEQYF
d_gene: .; j_gene: TRBJ2-7; abundance: .; v_gene: TRBV28; CDR3nt: TGTGCCAGCACCGGCGGGTACGAGCAGTACTTC; CDR3aa: CASTGGYEQYF
d_gene: TRBD1; j_gene: TRBJ2-5; abundance: few; v_gene: TRBV30; CDR3nt: TGTGCCTGGAGCCGGACAGGGCAAGAGACCCAGTACTTC; CDR3aa: CAWSRTGQETQYF
d_gene: .; j_gene: TRBJ1-4; abundance: .; v_gene: TRBV28; CDR3nt: TGTGCCAGCAGACCGTCGTTGAGGGTTAATGAAAAACTGTTTTTT; CDR3aa: CASRPSLRVNEKLFF
d_gene: TRBD2; j_gene: TRBJ2-5; abundance: few; v_gene: TRBV5-6; CDR3nt: TGTGCCAGCAGCTTGACTAGCGGGAGTGGAGAGACCCAGTACTTC; CDR3aa: CASSLTSGSGETQYF
d_gene: .; j_gene: TRBJ1-2; abundance: few; v_gene: TRBV19; CDR3nt: TGTGCCAGCAGGGCTCACTATGGCTACACCTTC; CDR3aa: CASRAHYGYTF
d_gene: .; j_gene: TRBJ1-2; abundance: few; v_gene: TRBV7-9; CDR3nt: TGTGCCAGCACCCCTCGGGAGAACTATGGCTACACCTTC; CDR3aa: CASTPRENYGYTF
d_gene: TRBD2; j_gene: TRBJ2-7; abundance: few; v_gene: TRBV7-9; CDR3nt: TGTGCCAGCAGCCCCGGGACTAGCATCGCCTACGAGCAGTACTTC; CDR3aa: CASSPGTSIAYEQYF